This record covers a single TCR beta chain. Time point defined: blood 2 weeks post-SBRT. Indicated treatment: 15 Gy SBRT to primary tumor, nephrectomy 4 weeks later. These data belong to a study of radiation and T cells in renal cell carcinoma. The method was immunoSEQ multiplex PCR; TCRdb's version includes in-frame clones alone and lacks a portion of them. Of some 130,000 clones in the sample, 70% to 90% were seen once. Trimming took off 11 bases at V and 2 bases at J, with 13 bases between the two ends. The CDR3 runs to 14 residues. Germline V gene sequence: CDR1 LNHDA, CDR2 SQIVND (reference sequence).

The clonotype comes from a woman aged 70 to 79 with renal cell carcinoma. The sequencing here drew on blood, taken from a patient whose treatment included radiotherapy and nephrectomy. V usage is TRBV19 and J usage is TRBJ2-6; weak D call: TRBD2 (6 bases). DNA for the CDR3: TGTGCCGGAGGGACGGCGACTGGGGCCAACGTCCTGACTTTC. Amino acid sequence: CAGGTATGANVLTF.